The 6 T cell receptor beta chains below come from one sample, sequenced in a study of T cell responses to AZD1222 COVID-19 vaccine. Clones were sequenced by immunoSEQ multiplex PCR, and TCRdb holds only the in-frame ones, with some missing. Of some 82,000 clones in the sample, approximately 90% are singletons; the top ten hold around 6%. The sample here was peripheral blood, taken on day 0 of AZD1222 vaccination. Source of these receptors: an adult in good health.

The rearrangement uses TRBV7-9 and TRBJ2-1; possible D gene TRBD2, 6 bases. CDR3 length: 14 residues. Germline loops: CDR1 SEHNR, CDR2 FQNEAQ (reference sequence). The V end was cut by 5 bases, the J end by 0 bases, with 8 bases between. The chain's CDR3 is CASSLTSSYNEQFF. For the CDR3, the DNA is TGTGCCAGCAGCCTGACTAGCTCCTACAATGAGCAGTTCTTC.

This sequence joins TRBV7-2 and TRBJ1-2; the D gene is possibly TRBD1 (5 bases). The CDR3 is 13 amino acids. The V end lost 3 bases, the J end lost 6 bases, and 11 bases lay between the germline ends. Germline loops: CDR1 SGHTA, CDR2 FQGNSA. The CDR3 region has the DNA TGTGCCAGCAGCTTGGGACGAGTCGATGGCTACACCTTC. Translated: CASSLGRVDGYTF.

The chain carries TRBV27 and TRBJ1-1; D not resolved. The germline gives CDR1 MNHEY, CDR2 SMNVEV (reference sequence). The CDR3 covers 14 residues. V was shortened by 8 bases and J by 0 bases, with 13 bases between the two germline ends. The CDR3: CASSPGWVNTEAFF. CDR3 in DNA: TGTGCCAGCTCCCCCGGTTGGGTGAACACTGAAGCTTTCTTT.

This clone was observed a single time. The V gene is TRBV11-2, the J gene TRBJ1-2; 7 nucleotides match TRBD1. Per germline, CDR1 SGHAT and CDR2 FQNNGV. Trimming cost V 5 bases and J 5 bases; bases outside gene matches: 8. The CDR3 has 14 residues. CDR3 nucleotide sequence: TGTGCCAGCAGCACCGACAGGGTATGGTATGGCTACACCTTC. Translating gives CASSTDRVWYGYTF.

This chain links TRBV6-2 or TRBV6-3 with TRBJ2-3; 9 nucleotides align to TRBD2. With V trimmed by 5 bases and J by 4 bases, 19 bases remained unmatched. This CDR3 is 19 amino acids long. Germline loops: CDR1 MNHEY, CDR2 SVGEGT. Here the CDR3 DNA reads TGTGCCAGCAGTCCGTCGAGAAGCGGGGGGACCCGGACCCCAGATACGCAGTATTTT. This gives the protein CASSPSRSGGTRTPDTQYF.

The table lists this clone with a count of one. The CDR3 sequence: CARSPRALRQYLKNIQYF. The CDR3 DNA reads as TGTGCCAGAAGCCCTCGTGCCCTGAGACAGTACTTAAAAAACATTCAGTACTTC. This rearrangement joins TRBV5-3 to TRBJ2-4; TRBD1 is a possible D gene (5 bases). TRBV5-3 is flagged as an ORF with uncertain function. The V end was cut by 4 bases, the J end by 4 bases, with 24 bases between. The CDR3 loop spans 18 amino acids.